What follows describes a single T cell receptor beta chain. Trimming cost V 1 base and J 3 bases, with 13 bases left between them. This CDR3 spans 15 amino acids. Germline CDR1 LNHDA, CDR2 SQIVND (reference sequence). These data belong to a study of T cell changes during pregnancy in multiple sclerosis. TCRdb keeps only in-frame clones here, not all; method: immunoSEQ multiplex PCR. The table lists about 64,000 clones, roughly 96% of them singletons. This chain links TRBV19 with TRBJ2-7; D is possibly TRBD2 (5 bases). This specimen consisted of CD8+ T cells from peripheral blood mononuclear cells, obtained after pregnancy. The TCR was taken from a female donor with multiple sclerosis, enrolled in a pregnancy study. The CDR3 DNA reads TGTGCCAGTAGTATAGGAACTAGTTTGGGCTACGAGCAGTACTTC. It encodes CASSIGTSLGYEQYF.